Shown below are 32 T cell receptor beta chains from a single sample sequenced in a study of blood T cell repertoires in COVID-19. The protocol was immunoSEQ multiplex PCR, while the TCRdb copy is restricted to in-frame clones and leaves out a portion. The sample lists some 100,000 clones, about 79% occurring once. Source material: peripheral blood. The receptors shown here come from an elderly woman with active or convalescent COVID-19.

The V gene is TRBV3-1 (or the pseudogene TRBV3-2), the J gene TRBJ1-2; 8 positions match TRBD1. V lost 3 bases to trimming and J lost 8 bases; unmatched junction nucleotides: 8. Germline CDR1 and CDR2: LGHDT and YNNKEL (reference sequence). This CDR3 has 14 amino acids. The CDR3 loop reads CASSHADREQGYTF. The CDR3 bases are TGTGCCAGCAGCCATGCGGACAGGGAGCAAGGCTACACCTTC.

This chain joins TRBV3-1 (or the pseudogene TRBV3-2) and TRBJ1-1; D might be TRBD1 (6 bases). The length of the CDR3 is 14 residues. Between the trimmed V and J ends, which lost 3 bases and 5 bases, there was a span of 13 bases. CDR1 and CDR2 (germline): LGHDT, YNNKEL (reference sequence). The CDR3: CASSQIAGVTEAFF. For the CDR3, the DNA is TGTGCCAGCAGCCAGATTGCAGGGGTGACTGAAGCTTTCTTT.

The chain recombines TRBV9 with TRBJ2-1; TRBD2 aligns across 10 bases. This CDR3 is 16 amino acids long. CDR1 is SGDLS, CDR2 YYNGEE, per germline. V lost 4 bases and J lost 4; bases outside the gene matches: 8. CDR3 DNA: TGTGCCAGCAGCCGCACGACTAGCGGGCCTTACAATGAGCAGTTCTTC. It translates to CASSRTTSGPYNEQFF.

The CDR3 nucleotides read TGCGCCAGCAGCCGTACGGAGGGACTTGAGGAGCAGTTCTTC. Translated, it gives CASSRTEGLEEQFF. V is TRBV4-1 and J is TRBJ2-1; TRBD2 is a possible D gene (6 bases). The germline V and J ends were trimmed by 4 bases and 10 bases, with 17 bases remaining between them. From germline, CDR1 is MGHRA and CDR2 YSYEKL. The length of the CDR3 is 14 residues.

The chain uses TRBV5-1 and TRBJ2-1; no reliable D call. The CDR3 is 14 amino acids. Between the trimmed V and J ends, which lost 3 bases and 3 bases, there was a span of 10 bases. CDR1 is SGHRS, CDR2 YFSETQ, per germline. CDR3 coding DNA: TGCGCCAGCAGCTATCCGAGTGTCTACAATGAGCAGTTCTTC. Protein product: CASSYPSVYNEQFF. Full variable domain (outside the CDR3, taken from reference TRBV5-1 and TRBJ2-1): KAGVTQTPRYLIKTRGQQVTLSCSPISGHRSVSWYQQTPGQGLQFLFEYFSETQRNKGNFPGRFSGRQFSNSRSEMNVSTLELGDSALYLCASSYPSVYNEQFFGPGTRLTVL.

The genes are TRBV11-2 and TRBJ2-3; 8 nucleotides align to TRBD2. The CDR3 totals 16 residues. The ends lost 5 bases at V and 5 bases at J; junction bases unmatched: 12. Germline V gene lookup returns CDR1 SGHAT and CDR2 FQNNGV. The CDR3 DNA reads TGTGCCAGCAGCCGAACCTTAGCGGGATTAGGAGATACGCAGTATTTT. Protein: CASSRTLAGLGDTQYF.

This chain joins TRBV9 and TRBJ1-1; 7 bases align to TRBD1. CDR3 size: 14 residues. J gave up 0 bases and V 4 bases, and 3 bases lay outside the gene matches. CDR1 is SGDLS, CDR2 YYNGEE, per germline. The CDR3 protein is CASSSGQLNTEAFF. The CDR3 DNA follows: TGTGCCAGCAGCTCGGGACAGTTGAACACTGAAGCTTTCTTT.

This clone was seen only once. V and J are TRBV29-1 and TRBJ1-2; weak D call: TRBD1 (6 bases). This CDR3 comprises 14 residues. With 1 base removed from V and 4 bases from J, the gap between germline ends came to 13 bases. Germline CDR1 reads SQVTM; CDR2 reads ANQGSEA. For the CDR3, the DNA is TGCAGCGTTGAAGCGGGGACATCTGCCTATGGCTACACCTTC. This encodes CSVEAGTSAYGYTF.

The chain joins TRBV19 to TRBJ1-5; 10 nucleotides line up with TRBD1. The germline CDR1 and CDR2 sequences are LNHDA and SQIVND (reference sequence). The CDR3 is 16 amino acids. Unmatched junction bases numbered 6, after V lost 5 bases and J lost 2 bases. CDR3 nucleotides: TGTGCCAGTAGTTCCTACGGACAGGGGGGCAATCAGCCCCAGCATTTT. Translation: CASSSYGQGGNQPQHF.

This clone occurred a few times. This chain links TRBV27 with TRBJ2-5; the D gene is possibly TRBD2 (5 bases). The germline gives CDR1 MNHEY, CDR2 SMNVEV (reference sequence). The length of the CDR3 is 15 residues. Trimming cost V 2 bases and J 5 bases, with 15 bases left between them. DNA for the CDR3: TGTGCCAGCAGTTTACAGTCCGCGGGCGGGGAGACCCAGTACTTC. Translating it yields CASSLQSAGGETQYF.

The gene calls are TRBV21-1 and TRBJ2-7; the table's D call, TRBD1, has no DNA check behind it. TRBV21-1 is classified as a pseudogene. The CDR3 contains 13 residues. Here the CDR3 reads CASSKVQTYEQYF. Here the CDR3 DNA reads TGTGCCAGCAGCAAAGTACAGACCTACGAGCAGTACTTC.

In its sample, this clone was seen a few times. This chain's CDR3 is CASSQVGDSTYNEQFF. CDR3 in DNA: TGTGCCAGCAGCCAAGTTGGAGATAGCACCTACAATGAGCAGTTCTTC. The V and J genes are TRBV4-2 and TRBJ2-1; D call uncertain. The CDR3 runs to 16 residues. CDR1 LGHNA and CDR2 YNFKEQ come from the germline V gene. With 1 base removed from V and 2 bases from J, the gap between germline ends came to 12 bases.

V usage is TRBV18 and J usage is TRBJ2-7; 9 bases fit TRBD1. This CDR3 region has 15 residues. Germline trimming cut 3 bases from V and 3 bases from J; bases unmatched to any gene: 6. Germline assignment: CDR1 KGHSH and CDR2 LQKENI. CDR3 residues: CASSPPGQGLYEQYF. The CDR3 DNA reads TGTGCCAGCTCACCTCCGGGACAGGGACTCTACGAGCAGTACTTC.

The V gene is TRBV6-6, the J gene TRBJ2-1, with 10 bases that match TRBD1. The CDR3 runs to 14 residues. V was clipped by 6 bases and J by 8 bases; unmatched bases: 7. Germline V lookup: CDR1 MNHNY, CDR2 SVGAGI (reference sequence). The CDR3 nucleotides are TGTGCCAGCAGCCCTCCCGGGACAGGGGATGAGCAGTTCTTC. Translating it yields CASSPPGTGDEQFF.

J is TRBJ2-7 and V is TRBV28; D not resolved. The germline V gene has CDR1 MDHEN and CDR2 SYDVKM. This CDR3 has 13 residues. V lost 7 bases and J 2 bases, leaving 12 bases between the germline ends. The chain's CDR3 is CASKVDNTYEQYF. The DNA for the CDR3 is TGTGCCAGCAAGGTCGACAACACCTACGAGCAGTACTTC.

The chain is built from TRBV29-1 and TRBJ2-7, with a tentative D call TRBD1 (6 bases). The V gene lost 5 bases and the J gene lost 3 bases, with 11 bases spanning the gap. The CDR3 extends over 12 amino acids. Looked up from germline, CDR1 is SQVTM and CDR2 is ANQGSEA. In DNA, the CDR3 is TGCAGCGTTAGTAAGACAGGCTACGAGCAGTACTTC. Its translation: CSVSKTGYEQYF.

This clone was seen a handful of times. V usage is TRBV9 and J usage is TRBJ2-1; TRBD2 aligns across 7 bases. Germline V gene sequence: CDR1 SGDLS, CDR2 YYNGEE. The CDR3 has 14 residues. The V gene end was trimmed by 3 bases and the J gene end by 6 bases; junction bases not matched to a gene: 6. The CDR3 loop is CASSEAGAGNEQFF. The CDR3 bases are TGTGCCAGCAGCGAGGCGGGAGCGGGCAATGAGCAGTTCTTC. Combining the CDR3 with reference TRBV9 and TRBJ2-1 gives the whole variable domain DSGVTQTPKHLITATGQRVTLRCSPRSGDLSVYWYQQSLDQGLQFLIQYYNGEERAKGNILERFSAQQFPDLHSELNLSSLELGDSALYFCASSEAGAGNEQFFGPGTRLTVL.

CDR3 coding DNA: TGTGCCAGCAGCCCGATCCGGGGGGGCACGACCGGGGAGCTGTTTTTT. Encoded protein: CASSPIRGGTTGELFF. The V and J genes are TRBV5-6 and TRBJ2-2, with 8 positions matching TRBD2. The V segment lost 4 bases and the J segment 5 bases; nucleotides outside the gene matches: 10. CDR3 length: 16 amino acids. Looked up from germline, CDR1 is SGHDT and CDR2 is YYEEEE.

The CDR3, as DNA: TGTGCCAGCAGCCCGGTGGGGGGGGATGAGCAGTTCTTC. Its translation: CASSPVGGDEQFF. The V gene is TRBV4-2, the J gene TRBJ2-1, with 7 positions matching TRBD2. The CDR3 loop spans 13 amino acids. CDR1 is LGHNA and CDR2 is YNFKEQ in the germline V gene. After removal of 4 bases from V and 8 bases from J, the junction contained 5 bases not matched to a gene.

V is TRBV28 and J is TRBJ2-5; D unresolved. Germline CDR1 is MDHEN and CDR2 is SYDVKM. V was shortened by 5 bases and J by 5 bases, with 15 bases between the two germline ends. The CDR3 has 14 amino acids. The CDR3 region has the DNA TGTGCCAGCAGTCTAGGATTGACCGTTGAGACCCAGTACTTC. This gives the protein CASSLGLTVETQYF.

This clone was observed once. J is TRBJ2-2 and V is TRBV7-3; 10 nucleotides line up with TRBD2. This CDR3 has 18 amino acids. CDR1 SGHTA and CDR2 FQGTGA come from the germline V gene. Trimming removed 4 bases from V and 2 bases from J; junction bases left unmatched: 10. The CDR3 loop reads CASSSPPASGGNTGELFF. In DNA, the CDR3 is TGTGCCAGCAGCTCCCCCCCGGCTAGCGGGGGTAACACCGGGGAGCTGTTTTTT.

The chain couples TRBV3-1 (or the pseudogene TRBV3-2) to TRBJ2-5; TRBD1 might be the D (5 bases). The V and J ends lost 1 base and 7 bases respectively, with 16 bases between them. This CDR3 comprises 15 residues. CDR1 LGHDT and CDR2 YNNKEL come from the germline V gene (reference sequence). This CDR3 is CASSQGQGRFGTQYF. Here the CDR3 DNA reads TGTGCCAGCAGCCAAGGCCAGGGAAGGTTTGGGACCCAGTACTTC.

This chain joins TRBV2 and TRBJ2-7; 8 positions agree with TRBD1. This CDR3 spans 13 amino acids. Germline lookup yields CDR1 SNHLY and CDR2 FYNNEI. The V gene end was trimmed by 4 bases and the J gene end by 5 bases; junction bases not matched to a gene: 4. The CDR3 loop reads CASSGDRTNEQYF. The CDR3 DNA reads TGTGCCAGCAGTGGGGACAGGACAAACGAGCAGTACTTC.

This chain connects TRBV28 to TRBJ1-2; tentatively, D is TRBD1 (6 bases). Germline V gene sequence: CDR1 MDHEN, CDR2 SYDVKM. V dropped 6 bases and J dropped 7 bases, with 12 bases sitting between them. The CDR3 runs 12 residues. CDR3 sequence (DNA): TGTGCCAGCAGCACAGGGTTTACTGGCTACACCTTC. Residues: CASSTGFTGYTF.

The chain uses TRBV13 and TRBJ1-3; 7 bases are a match to TRBD1. J gave up 4 bases and V 2 bases, and 8 bases lay outside the gene matches. The CDR3 sequence is 16 residues long. Germline CDR1 PRHDT, CDR2 FYEKMQ (reference sequence). CDR3: CASSLQGGWSGNTIYF. CDR3 in DNA: TGTGCCAGCAGCTTACAGGGGGGATGGTCCGGAAACACCATATATTTT.

V is TRBV3-1 (or the pseudogene TRBV3-2) and J is TRBJ1-1; 8 positions agree with TRBD1. After removal of 1 base from V and 5 bases from J, the junction contained 6 bases not matched to a gene. Germline lookup yields CDR1 LGHDT and CDR2 YNNKEL (reference sequence). CDR3 length: 15 amino acids. The CDR3 is CASSQAAGGNTEAFF. Here the CDR3 DNA reads TGTGCCAGCAGCCAAGCCGCAGGGGGCAATACTGAAGCTTTCTTT.

The V and J genes are TRBV11-3 and TRBJ2-1; 8 bases are shared with TRBD2. The CDR3 loop spans 16 amino acids. Germline lookup yields CDR1 SGHNT and CDR2 YENEEA. Trimming removed 5 bases from V and 0 bases from J; junction bases left unmatched: 6. CDR3 protein: CASSPSGGLSYNEQFF. The DNA for the CDR3 is TGTGCCAGCAGCCCGAGCGGGGGACTCTCCTACAATGAGCAGTTCTTC.

The chain carries TRBV30 and TRBJ2-1; TRBD2 agrees at 9 bases. Germline values: CDR1 GTSNPN, CDR2 SVGIG (reference sequence). Trimming removed 3 bases from V and 6 bases from J; junction bases left unmatched: 6. CDR3 length: 14 residues. CDR3 region: CAWSILAGPNEQFF. The CDR3 nucleotides are TGTGCCTGGAGCATCCTAGCGGGGCCCAATGAGCAGTTCTTC.

The chain carries TRBV19 and TRBJ1-5; 7 bases are shared with TRBD1. This CDR3 contains 14 residues. Losses at the gene ends were 6 bases for V and 5 bases for J; bases not matched to a gene: 7. Germline CDR1 and CDR2: LNHDA and SQIVND (reference sequence). CDR3: CASSLTGKDQPQHF. The CDR3 region has the DNA TGTGCCAGTAGCTTGACAGGGAAAGATCAGCCCCAGCATTTT. Complete variable domain (other parts from reference TRBV19 and TRBJ1-5): DGGITQSPKYLFRKEGQNVTLSCEQNLNHDAMYWYRQDPGQGLRLIYYSQIVNDFQKGDIAEGYSVSREKKESFPLTVTSAQKNPTAFYLCASSLTGKDQPQHFGDGTRLSIL.

This chain uses TRBV14 with TRBJ2-2; 11 bases match TRBD1. The V and J ends lost 0 bases and 5 bases, in that order; junction bases with no gene match: 2. CDR1 is SGHDN and CDR2 is FVKESK in the germline V gene. The CDR3 covers 16 residues. The DNA for the CDR3 is TGTGCCAGCAGCCAAGAGGGGACAGGGGGAACCGGGGAGCTGTTTTTT. Translation: CASSQEGTGGTGELFF.

The rearrangement links TRBV21-1 to TRBJ1-1; the D segment call TRBD1 is taken from the table without a DNA check. TRBV21-1 is recorded as a pseudogene. The CDR3 is made up of 16 amino acids. The CDR3: CASSKALSRGYTEAFF. CDR3 nucleotide sequence: TGTGCCAGCAGCAAAGCATTATCCAGGGGCTACACTGAAGCTTTCTTT.

A few counts support this clone. CDR3 coding DNA: TGTGCCAGCAAGCTAGCGAGCAATGAGCAGTTCTTC. It yields the protein CASKLASNEQFF. This rearrangement joins TRBV6-5 to TRBJ2-1; a weak D match, TRBD2 (6 bases). The CDR3 has 12 residues. The V gene lost 7 bases and the J gene lost 6 bases, with 10 bases spanning the gap. Germline CDR1 MNHEY, CDR2 SVGAGI.